The 2 T cell receptor beta chains below all came from one sample that was sequenced in a study of T cells after yellow fever vaccination. TCRdb reanalysed the 5' RACE reads using MiXCR and keeps one entry per CDR3 protein. The sample records about 96,000 distinct CDR3 sequences, roughly 10% being singletons. Sequencing was performed on CD8+ T cells not binding an NS4B(214-222) dextramer, sorted from PBMCs, taken approximately 16 days after the first yellow fever vaccination. The receptor set was obtained from a man younger than 30 who received the YFV17D yellow fever vaccine.

The chain recombines TRBV20-1 with TRBJ1-1; no reliable D call. Germline loops: CDR1 DFQATT, CDR2 SNEGSKA (reference sequence). V lost 3 bases, J lost 1 base, and 9 bases lay in between. The CDR3 length is 13 residues. The CDR3 DNA follows: TGCAGTGCTAGGAGGGTGGAGAACACTGAAGCTTTCTTT. Translated, it gives CSARRVENTEAFF.

This clonotype has a count of ten or more. CDR3 nucleotides: TGTGCCAGCAGTTTACGAAGTGGCAGGAGCTCCTACAATGAGCAGTTCTTC. Its protein product is CASSLRSGRSSYNEQFF. The chain employs TRBV28 and TRBJ2-1; D ambiguous. The V end was cut by 2 bases, the J end by 0 bases, with 14 bases between. Germline loops: CDR1 MDHEN, CDR2 SYDVKM. The CDR3 sequence is 17 residues long.